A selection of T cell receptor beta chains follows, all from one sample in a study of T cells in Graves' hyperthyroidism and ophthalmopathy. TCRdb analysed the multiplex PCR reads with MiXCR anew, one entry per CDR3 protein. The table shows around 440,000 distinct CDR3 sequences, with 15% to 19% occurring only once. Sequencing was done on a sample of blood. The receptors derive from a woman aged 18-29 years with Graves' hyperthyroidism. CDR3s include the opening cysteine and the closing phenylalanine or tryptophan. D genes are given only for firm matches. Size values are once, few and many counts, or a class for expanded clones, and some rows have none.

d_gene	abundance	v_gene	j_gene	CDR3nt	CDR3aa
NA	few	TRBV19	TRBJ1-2	TGTGCCAGTAGTCCCAACATGGGCTATGGCTACACCTTC	CASSPNMGYGYTF
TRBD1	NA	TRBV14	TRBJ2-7	TGTGCCAGCAGCCACCTGACAGGGACCGAGCAGTACTTC	CASSHLTGTEQYF
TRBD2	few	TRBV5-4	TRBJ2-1	TGTGCCAGCAGCTTTGGGACGGGGGGGCCGGTGGATGAGCAGTTCTTC	CASSFGTGGPVDEQFF
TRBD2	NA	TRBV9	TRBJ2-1	TGTGCCAGCAGCGTCCTAGCGGGGGGGCCCTATGAGCAGTTCTTC	CASSVLAGGPYEQFF
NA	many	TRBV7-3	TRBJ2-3	TGTGCCAGCAGCTTAACAGGTCGCACAGATACGCAGTATTTT	CASSLTGRTDTQYF
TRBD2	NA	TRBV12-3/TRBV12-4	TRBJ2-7	TGTGCCAGCAGTGAGTGGACTAGCGGAACCTACGAGCAGTACTTC	CASSEWTSGTYEQYF
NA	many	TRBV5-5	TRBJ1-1	TGTGCCAGCAGCCCGATAGGCGGTTGGCAGACGAACACTGAAGCTTTCTTT	CASSPIGGWQTNTEAFF
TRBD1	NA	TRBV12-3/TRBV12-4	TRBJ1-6	TGTGCCAGCAGCCAGGCGACAGGGTTCTTTTCGTCCTATAATTCACCCCTCCACTTT	CASSQATGFFSSYNSPLHF
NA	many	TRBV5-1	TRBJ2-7	TGCGCCAGCAGCACATTAACGGGCAGGGACTACGAGCAGTACTTC	CASSTLTGRDYEQYF
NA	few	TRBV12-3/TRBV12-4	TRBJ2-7	TGTGCCAGCAGGGCCGGGGTGTTTTCCTACGAGCAGTACTTC	CASRAGVFSYEQYF
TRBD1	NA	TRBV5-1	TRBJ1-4	TGCGCCAGCAGCATACAGGGGGGCGATGAAAAACTGTTTTTT	CASSIQGGDEKLFF
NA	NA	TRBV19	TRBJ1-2	TGTGCCAGTAGCCGAGACAGTGTCTATGGCTACACCTTC	CASSRDSVYGYTF
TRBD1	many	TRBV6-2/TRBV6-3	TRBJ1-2	TGTGCCAGCAGTGTACCGGGGACAGGAGAGCCACTCTATGGCTACACCTTC	CASSVPGTGEPLYGYTF
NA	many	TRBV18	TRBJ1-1	TGTGCCAGCTCACTAACAGAATACACTGAAGCTTTCTTT	CASSLTEYTEAFF
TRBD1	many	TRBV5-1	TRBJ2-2	TGCGCCAGCAGCTCTCGGACAGGATTCCAATACGCGAACACCGGGGAGCTGTTTTTT	CASSSRTGFQYANTGELFF
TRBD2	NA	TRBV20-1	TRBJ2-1	TGCAGTGCCTCCGGGACTAGCGGGGGGGCAAATGAGCAGTTCTTC	CSASGTSGGANEQFF
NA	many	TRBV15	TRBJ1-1	TGTGCCACCGGGACTCCGAACACTGAAGCTTTCTTT	CATGTPNTEAFF
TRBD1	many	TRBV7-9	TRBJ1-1	TGTGCCAGCAGCTTTGGGACAGGGGGTAACACTGAAGCTTTCTTT	CASSFGTGGNTEAFF
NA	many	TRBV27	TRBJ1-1	TGTGCCAGCAGTTATGGGTACCCGAACACTGAAGCTTTCTTT	CASSYGYPNTEAFF
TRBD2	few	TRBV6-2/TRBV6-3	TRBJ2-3	TGTGCCAGCCTACGCCGAAGCGGGGGGCCAGATACGCAGTATTTT	CASLRRSGGPDTQYF
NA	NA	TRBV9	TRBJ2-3	TGTGCCAGCAGCCTCCGGGCGAGGTCCACAGATACGCAGTATTTT	CASSLRARSTDTQYF
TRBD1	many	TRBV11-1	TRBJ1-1	TGTGCCAGCAGAAGACAGGGGACCACTGAAGCTTTCTTT	CASRRQGTTEAFF
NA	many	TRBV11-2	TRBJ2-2	TGTGCCAGCAGCTTAGTAGGGTTGGGGGAGCTGTTTTTT	CASSLVGLGELFF
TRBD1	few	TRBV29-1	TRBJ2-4	TGCAGCGTTCGGACAGGGGGCGCGGACATTCAGTACTTC	CSVRTGGADIQYF
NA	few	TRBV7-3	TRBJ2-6	TGTGCCAGCAGTCAAGACAGCTTCACTGGGGCCAACGTCCTGACTTTC	CASSQDSFTGANVLTF
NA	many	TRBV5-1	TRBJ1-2	TGCGCCAGCAGCTTGAAATTGGAGCCTTTGGATGGCTACACCTTC	CASSLKLEPLDGYTF
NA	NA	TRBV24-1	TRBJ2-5	TGTGCCACCAGTGATCCCCAGGTGAATATGGAGACCCAGTACTTC	CATSDPQVNMETQYF
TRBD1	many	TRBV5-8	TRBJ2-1	TGTGCCAGCCCTCCGGGACAGGGATACAATGAGCAGTTCTTC	CASPPGQGYNEQFF
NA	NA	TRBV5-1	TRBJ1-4	TGCGCCAGCACCACTTTGCCCGGGGGCGTTGAGGAAAAACTGTTTTTT	CASTTLPGGVEEKLFF
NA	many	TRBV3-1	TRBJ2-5	TGTGCCAGCAGCCACCTATTCGAGCGACAGATACAAGAGACCCAGTACTTC	CASSHLFERQIQETQYF
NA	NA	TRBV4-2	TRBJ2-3	TGTGCCAGCAGTCAAGGGGCCGGGGTTGGCACAGATACGCAGTATTTT	CASSQGAGVGTDTQYF
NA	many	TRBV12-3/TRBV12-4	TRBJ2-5	TGTGCCAGCAGCCCAGTCCTACTGCAAGAGACCCAGTACTTC	CASSPVLLQETQYF
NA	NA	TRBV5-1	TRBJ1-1	TGCGCCAGCAGTCACGGGACACCTAACACTGAAGCTTTCTTT	CASSHGTPNTEAFF
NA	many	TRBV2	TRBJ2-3	TGTGCCAGCAATTTTCGCGGGATCACAGATACGCAGTATTTT	CASNFRGITDTQYF
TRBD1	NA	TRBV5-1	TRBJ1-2	TGCGCCAGCAGCCAAAACTCAGGGGGACCCTATGGCTACACCTTC	CASSQNSGGPYGYTF
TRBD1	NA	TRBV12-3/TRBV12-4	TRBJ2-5	TGTGCCAGCAGTCGACAGGGGGTGACCCAGTACTTC	CASSRQGVTQYF
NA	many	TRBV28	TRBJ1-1	TGTGCCACCCGGGGGAGTCCCACTGAAGCTTTCTTT	CATRGSPTEAFF
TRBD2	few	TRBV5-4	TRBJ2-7	TGTGCCAGCAGCTTCGGGACTACTACCTACGAGCAGTACTTC	CASSFGTTTYEQYF
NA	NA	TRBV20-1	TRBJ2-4	TGCAGTGCTCCACAGGAGGCCAGGGGCCGAGGCGTTCAGTACTTC	CSAPQEARGRGVQYF
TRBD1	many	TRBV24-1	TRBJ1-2	TGTGCCACCAGCGCTCCAACAGGGGATGGCTACACCTTC	CATSAPTGDGYTF
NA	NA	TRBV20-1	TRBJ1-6	TGCAGTGCTAGAATCGGGGGTCCGTATAATTCACCCCTCCACTTT	CSARIGGPYNSPLHF